The source of this TCR beta chain is a study of T cell clusters in autoimmune cytopenias. Study-wide background: TRB sequencing had a median about 49,000 reads and approximately 2,400 distinct clonotypes per sample.

Comments on this clonotype: Its target is not known.

TRB was amplified by touch-down multiplex PCR, primer pools A and B combined. TCRdb reworked the multiplex PCR reads into one entry per CDR3 protein, no DNA. The repertoire shows around 1,900 distinct CDR3 sequences; the top ten hold around 30%. Germline V CDR1 and CDR2: SGHRS, YFSETQ. The CDR3 is 14 amino acids. The study, taken as a whole, reports: Compared with active autoimmune hepatitis patients, healthy donors showed roughly 3-fold more exclusive TRB clusters. Comparing secondary cytopenia with chronic lymphocytic leukemia showed no cluster-lack signature, apparently masked by lymphoma repertoire. TRB repertoire shifts in secondary cytopenia and chronic lymphocytic leukemia mostly reflected lymphoma, not autoimmunity.

TRB was amplified from about 270 ng of peripheral blood genomic DNA per sample. The genes are TRBV5-1 and TRBJ2-7. The sequencing input was peripheral blood. The sequence derives from a human donor with an autoimmune cytopenia or autoimmune hepatitis (not recorded which). This chain's CDR3 is CASSLDRRSYEQYF.